The present T cell receptor beta chain was sequenced within a study of blood T cell repertoires in COVID-19. The data were produced by immunoSEQ multiplex PCR, yet TCRdb's version contains in-frame clones alone and is incomplete. The sample contains around 200,000 clones, approximately 87% of which appear only once. This clone has only a few counts. The CDR3 has 13 residues. J lost 8 bases, V lost 4 bases, and 8 bases had no gene match. Germline V lookup: CDR1 SGHKS, CDR2 YYEKEE (reference sequence). The source is a man between 60 and 70 years old who had recovered from COVID-19. Sequenced material: peripheral blood. J is TRBJ1-2 and V is TRBV5-5; 7 bases match TRBD1. The DNA for the CDR3 is TGTGCCAGCAGCGATGAGACAGGGAACGGCTACACCTTC. This codes for CASSDETGNGYTF.